This TCR beta chain stems from a study of TIL therapy for anti-PD-1-resistant metastatic lung cancer. This was the immunoSEQ v3 assay. Libraries were sequenced to roughly 2 million read pairs (survey) or roughly 4.5-6.5 million (deep). Assay used: immunoSEQ multiplex PCR; TCRdb lists only in-frame clones, some missing. The data contain tens of thousands of clones, 55% to 75% of them singletons. Regarding time point: pre-treatment sample, taken before nivolumab and TIL therapy. Pleural nodules or supraclavicular lymph nodes made up most of the excised metastases sampled. Tumor harvest preceded PD-1/PD-L1 blockade, followed by nivolumab treatment. CDR1 SGHTS and CDR2 YDEGEE come from the germline V gene. This CDR3 region has 18 residues. Between the trimmed V and J ends, which lost 0 bases and 2 bases, there was a span of 19 bases.

The genes are TRBV5-8 and TRBJ2-3; TRBD2 is a possible D gene (7 bases). The starting material was tumor tissue, obtained at baseline. The TCR originated in a person between 25 and 79 years old with non-small cell lung cancer. The CDR3 DNA reads TGTGCCAGCAGCTTGGCCGGGGCGGGGGCCTTTTTCACAGATACGCAGTATTTT. Amino acids: CASSLAGAGAFFTDTQYF.